Listed here are 22 T cell receptor beta chains from one sample, sequenced in a study of blood T cells in healthy people across ages. The authors ran a second PCR of roughly 6 to 11 cycles using a sample-barcoded 5' primer and a J-beta primer mix. Each CDR3 protein is one row after TCRdb ran MiXCR on the 5' RACE reads. This sample has about 1.7 million distinct CDR3 sequences, with about 28% found just once. What was sequenced was blood. The source is a woman in her twenties or thirties in good health.

Concerning this clonotype: As the CDR3 is not closed by the conserved phenylalanine or tryptophan, this likely results from a read error. The genes are TRBV5-1 and TRBJ2-6; D is perhaps TRBD1 (5 bases). This CDR3 has 18 amino acids. The ends were cut back, 0 bases at V and 1 base at J, with 14 bases in the middle. CDR1 and CDR2 (germline): SGHRS, YFSETQ. CDR3 in DNA: TGCGCCAGCAGCTTGGCCCGTTCAGGGCGATCTGGGGCCAACGTCCTGACTTTA. This sequence encodes CASSLARSGRSGANVLTL.

The chain carries TRBV20-1 and TRBJ2-3, with 7 bases matching TRBD1. V dropped 6 bases and J dropped 0; count of bases not matched to a gene: 6. This CDR3 contains 14 residues. CDR1 and CDR2 from the germline V gene are DFQATT and SNEGSKA (reference sequence). As DNA, the CDR3 is TGCAGTGCCCCGACAGGGAGTAGCACAGATACGCAGTATTTT. It encodes CSAPTGSSTDTQYF.

This chain links TRBV3-1 with TRBJ2-3, with 10 bases fitting TRBD2. The germline V gene encodes CDR1 LGHDT and CDR2 YNNKEL (reference sequence). The trim removed 5 bases at V and 2 bases at J, leaving 10 bases unmatched. CDR3 length: 17 amino acids. CDR3 region: CASSSRGSGRATDTQYF. In DNA, the CDR3 is TGTGCCAGCAGCTCCCGAGGGAGCGGGAGGGCCACAGATACGCAGTATTTT.

This clonotype was seen at least ten times. One junction end disagrees with the germline gene, perhaps due to a read error. The V gene is TRBV5-1, the J gene TRBJ2-3; no clear D gene. CDR1 is SGHRS and CDR2 is YFSETQ in the germline V gene. The CDR3 has 13 residues. The DNA for the CDR3 is TGTGCCAGCAGCTTATGGGGTGCAGATACGCAGTATTTT. Protein sequence: CASSLWGADTQYF. Together with reference TRBV5-1 and TRBJ2-3, the CDR3 gives the full variable domain: KAGVTQTPRYLIKTRGQQVTLSCSPISGHRSVSWYQQTPGQGLQFLFEYFSETQRNKGNFPGRFSGRQFSNSRSEMNVSTLELGDSALYLCASSLWGADTQYFGPGTRLTVL.

This clonotype was found many times. The CDR3 DNA sequence: TGTGCCAGCAGCTTTGAGCCAGACAATGAGCAGTTCTTC. Translation gives CASSFEPDNEQFF. The chain is built from TRBV7-7 and TRBJ2-1, with D unclear. From germline, CDR1 is SSHAT and CDR2 FNYEAQ (reference sequence). V was cut by 3 bases and J by 5 bases, with 8 bases left in between. This CDR3 is 13 amino acids long.

This clonotype was seen ten or more times. The chain couples TRBV6-5 to TRBJ2-7, with D possibly being TRBD1 or TRBD2 (5 bases each). The V gene lost 0 bases and the J gene lost 0 bases, with 15 bases spanning the gap. Germline-derived CDR1 and CDR2 are MNHEY and SVGAGI. The CDR3 extends over 17 amino acids. The CDR3 coding sequence is TGTGCCAGCAGTTACTCGGGGGAGCCACAAGCCTCCTACGAGCAGTACTTC. Translating gives CASSYSGEPQASYEQYF.

This clonotype was detected a few times. This chain joins TRBV20-1 and TRBJ2-3, with D unresolved. The CDR3 consists of 15 residues. V lost 1 base, J lost 0 bases, and 11 bases lay in between. Germline CDR1 reads DFQATT; CDR2 reads SNEGSKA (reference sequence). This CDR3 reads CSARALEISTDTQYF. DNA of the CDR3: TGCAGTGCTAGAGCCCTTGAGATCAGCACAGATACGCAGTATTTT.

J is TRBJ2-7 and V is TRBV28; D possibly corresponds to TRBD1 (5 bases). The last part of the DNA fits TRBJ2-5 better; the J call may be wrong. The CDR3 is 16 residues long. Germline V gene lookup returns CDR1 MDHEN and CDR2 SYDVKM. The CDR3 loop reads CASSFDGWGREETQYF. For the CDR3, the DNA is TGTGCCAGCAGTTTTGACGGTTGGGGCAGGGAAGAGACCCAGTACTTC.

This chain joins TRBV7-6 and TRBJ1-2; D not certain. Germline V gene lookup returns CDR1 SGHVS and CDR2 FNYEAQ. CDR3 length equals 13 residues. Trimming took off 2 bases at V and 7 bases at J, with 11 bases between the two ends. The CDR3 is CASSLSRVGGYTF. CDR3 bases: TGTGCCAGCAGCTTATCCCGGGTGGGTGGCTACACCTTC.

This clonotype was seen many times. The gene calls are TRBV28 and TRBJ2-3; a weak D match, TRBD1 (6 bases). V lost 5 bases to trimming and J lost 11 bases, with 11 bases between them. The CDR3 is made up of 11 amino acids. CDR1 is MDHEN and CDR2 is SYDVKM in the germline V gene. The CDR3 DNA reads TGTGCCAGCAGTCCCACGGACAGGCAGTATTTT. Its protein is CASSPTDRQYF. The full variable domain, in which reference TRBV28 and TRBJ2-3 provide the parts outside the CDR3, is DVKVTQSSRYLVKRTGEKVFLECVQDMDHENMFWYRQDPGLGLRLIYFSYDVKMKEKGDIPEGYSVSREKKERFSLILESASTNQTSMYLCASSPTDRQYFGPGTRLTVL.

As regards this clonotype: Germline and junction disagree at one end, which may indicate a read error. This chain uses TRBV4-1 with TRBJ2-7; D could derive from TRBD1 or TRBD2 (6 bases each). Germline V lookup: CDR1 MGHRA, CDR2 YSYEKL. CDR3 length: 12 residues. The CDR3 coding sequence is TGCGCCAGCGGCCAAGGAGGGGGGCTCCAGTACTTC. The encoded protein is CASGQGGGLQYF.

The gene calls are TRBV6-2 or TRBV6-3 and TRBJ2-5; D ambiguous. The CDR3 contains 14 residues. CDR1 is MNHEY and CDR2 is SVGEGT in the germline V gene. V was pared by 5 bases and J by 0 bases, with 10 bases between. The CDR3 coding sequence is TGTGCCAGCAGTCGCTCGGACCACCAAGAGACCCAGTACTTC. This codes for CASSRSDHQETQYF.

This clonotype was counted at least ten times. The chain is built from TRBV6-5 and TRBJ2-5; D not resolved. Germline CDR1 is MNHEY and CDR2 is SVGAGI. V was shortened by 5 bases and J by 5 bases, with 12 bases between the two germline ends. CDR3 length equals 13 residues. CDR3 in amino acids: CASSNRIQETQYF. The CDR3 region has the DNA TGTGCCAGCAGTAACAGAATACAGGAGACCCAGTACTTC.

The gene calls are TRBV27 and TRBJ1-1; D may be TRBD1 (5 bases). This CDR3 comprises 15 residues. The V and J ends lost 6 bases and 2 bases respectively, with 16 bases between them. The germline gives CDR1 MNHEY, CDR2 SMNVEV (reference sequence). The CDR3 protein is CASRRGREYNTEAFF. For the CDR3, the DNA is TGTGCCAGCAGGAGGGGACGGGAATACAACACTGAAGCTTTCTTT.

This clonotype was seen a few times. This CDR3 reads CASKDRAGEKLFF. The CDR3 DNA follows: TGTGCCAGCAAGGACAGGGCGGGTGAAAAACTGTTTTTT. The chain joins TRBV6-6 to TRBJ1-4, with 8 bases aligning to TRBD1. The CDR3 is 13 amino acids. V was clipped by 7 bases and J by 7 bases; unmatched bases: 5. Germline V gene lookup returns CDR1 MNHNY and CDR2 SVGAGI (reference sequence).

This clonotype was counted between two and nine times. The rearrangement uses TRBV27 and TRBJ1-1; 9 bases are a match to TRBD1. The V segment lost 2 bases and the J segment 1 base; nucleotides outside the gene matches: 8. The CDR3 is 17 amino acids. Germline CDR1 reads MNHEY; CDR2 reads SMNVEV (reference sequence). DNA for the CDR3: TGTGCCAGCAGTTTAACGACAGGGGGGGCATGGAACACTGAAGCTTTCTTT. This encodes CASSLTTGGAWNTEAFF.

J is TRBJ2-3 and V is TRBV25-1, with D possibly matching TRBD2 (6 bases). The CDR3 extends over 14 amino acids. The germline V gene encodes CDR1 MGHDK and CDR2 SYGVNS. The V gene lost 6 bases and the J gene lost 2 bases, with 12 bases spanning the gap. CDR3 in DNA: TGTGCCAGCAGATACCGGGGGACCACAGATACGCAGTATTTT. Protein: CASRYRGTTDTQYF.

The chain joins TRBV4-1 to TRBJ2-7; 9 bases are shared with TRBD2. The trim removed 8 bases at V and 3 bases at J, leaving 14 bases unmatched. Per the germline V gene, CDR1 is MGHRA and CDR2 is YSYEKL. The length of the CDR3 is 16 residues. Here the CDR3 reads CASGLQTSGNLYEQYF. CDR3 bases: TGCGCCAGCGGCCTCCAGACTAGCGGTAACCTCTACGAGCAGTACTTC.

This clonotype was found a few times. In nucleotides, the CDR3 is TGTGCCAGCAGCCCTCAGGGGACGGCGCAGCCCCAGCATTTT. Translated, it gives CASSPQGTAQPQHF. This chain connects TRBV12-3 or TRBV12-4 to TRBJ1-5; tentative D call: TRBD1 (6 bases). The CDR3 has 14 residues. The V end lost 6 bases, the J end lost 7 bases, and 16 bases lay between the germline ends.

The chain joins TRBV5-1 to TRBJ2-5; TRBD2 matches at 12 bases. J was trimmed by 5 bases and V by 6 bases; bases with no gene match: 8. The CDR3 is 15 amino acids. CDR1 and CDR2 from the germline V gene are SGHRS and YFSETQ. CDR3 nucleotide sequence: TGCGCCAGCACCGTGACTAGCGGGAGTCAGGAGACCCAGTACTTC. Translation: CASTVTSGSQETQYF. The whole variable domain, remainder taken from reference TRBV5-1 and TRBJ2-5, is KAGVTQTPRYLIKTRGQQVTLSCSPISGHRSVSWYQQTPGQGLQFLFEYFSETQRNKGNFPGRFSGRQFSNSRSEMNVSTLELGDSALYLCASTVTSGSQETQYFGPGTRLLVL.

The DNA for the CDR3 is TGCGCCAGCAGCTTAAAGGGCGAAGTTAGCTCCTACGAGCAGTACTTC. Amino acids: CASSLKGEVSSYEQYF. V is TRBV5-1 and J is TRBJ2-7; D is uncertain. Per the germline V gene, CDR1 is SGHRS and CDR2 is YFSETQ. The CDR3 loop spans 16 amino acids. V was shortened by 2 bases and J by 0 bases, with 15 bases between the two germline ends.

The chain is built from TRBV5-1 and TRBJ2-1, with a weak D call TRBD2 (6 bases). Trimming removed 0 bases from V and 5 bases from J, with 12 bases in between. Germline V gives CDR1 SGHRS, CDR2 YFSETQ. The CDR3 spans 15 residues. The DNA for the CDR3 is TGCGCCAGCAGCTTGGCCCGCGGGACCGACAATGAGCAGTTCTTC. Its translation: CASSLARGTDNEQFF.